This T cell receptor beta chain was profiled in a study of blood T cell repertoires in COVID-19. Per germline, CDR1 SGHTA and CDR2 FQGTGA. V lost 4 bases to trimming and J lost 6 bases, with 18 bases between them. The CDR3 sequence is 16 residues long. Some clones are missing from TCRdb's copy, which holds only in-frame ones; the method was immunoSEQ multiplex PCR. The sample has 110,000 or so clones, 85% to 90% seen once. This receptor was identified in a man between 65 and 85 years old who had recovered from COVID-19. The sequenced sample was peripheral blood. The rearrangement links TRBV7-3 to TRBJ2-2; maybe TRBD1 (7 bases). CDR3 in DNA: TGTGCCAGCAGCTCCCACCCAGACAGGGAGGCCGGGGAGCTGTTTTTT. Its protein product is CASSSHPDREAGELFF.